This TCR beta chain was observed in a study of technical replicates of blood from several donors (dated by TCRdb to about 2017). This clone occurred a few times. Its antigen is currently not known. No much larger clone exists at a distance of one base, and base qualities are not known. The germline V gene (reference sequence) supplies CDR1 SEHNR and CDR2 FQNEAQ. The V end loses 1 base and the J end loses 1 base, and a stretch of 7 bases separates them. The CDR3 holds 14 amino acids from the cysteine to the phenylalanine. The only DNA kept is the CDR3, 42 bases in frame from the first base. The library was prepared using the immunoSEQ multiplex PCR assay. The clones in this table, taken by TCRdb from immuneACCESS, are in-frame only. Not every clone is retained; where verified, under half of the shortfall comes from an unresolved V gene, and the cause of the rest is unknown. Within this sample are around 80,000 clones, with around nine tenths of them counted one time only. Approximately 0.41% of the sample rests with the top ten.

This clonotype originated in a human donor in good health. Material for sequencing was T cells isolated from PBMCs. The V gene is TRBV7-9 and the J gene is TRBJ1-1; a confident D gene designation cannot be given. The CDR3 loop reads CASSLGSPNTEAFF. Read as DNA, the sequence is TGTGCCAGCAGCTTAGGGAGCCCGAACACTGAAGCTTTCTTT.